Listed below are T cell receptor beta chains from one sample, sequenced in a study of PD-L1 blockade in urothelial cancer. This table comes from immunoSEQ multiplex PCR, and its TCRdb copy is limited to in-frame clones, with some not included. Of 25,000 to 30,000 clones listed, more than 70% are singletons. Source: PBMCs, taken around atezolizumab (anti-PD-L1) treatment. The receptor source for this set is a man aged 45 to 65 with urothelial cancer. CDR3s include the opening cysteine and the closing phenylalanine or tryptophan. The order of the fields is J gene, D gene, V gene, CDR3 protein. D genes are given only for firm matches.

>TRBJ1-2|.|TRBV6-5
CASSSTTVFYGYTF
>TRBJ2-5|.|TRBV30
CAWTGEETQYF
>TRBJ2-3|.|TRBV5-4
CASSLGYPARDTQYF
>TRBJ2-7|TRBD1|TRBV18
CASSSGQTYEQYF
>TRBJ1-1|.|TRBV19
CASSIVGWFSSWEGNTEAFF
>TRBJ2-3|TRBD2|TRBV5-1
CASSSASGESTDTQYF
>TRBJ1-6|TRBD1|TRBV7-4
CASSLDIGGKDSPLHF
>TRBJ2-7|.|TRBV27
CASSLMASYEQYF
>TRBJ2-7|.|TRBV21-1
CASSNKHEQYF
>TRBJ2-4|.|TRBV30
CAWSVTGGENIQYF
>TRBJ2-5|TRBD1|TRBV5-4
CASSLTGGAGETQYF
>TRBJ1-3|TRBD1|TRBV14
CASSQDLRTGFSSGNTIYF
>TRBJ1-2|.|TRBV9
CASSVVGGGDYGYTF
>TRBJ1-1|TRBD1|TRBV5-1
CASRAGTGFTEAFF
>TRBJ1-6|TRBD1|TRBV7-2
CASSSGTGSSPLHF
>TRBJ1-2|TRBD1|TRBV20-1
CSAGDRAGYTF
>TRBJ2-7|.|TRBV6-1
CASSLRGGYEQYF
>TRBJ1-2|.|TRBV27
CASRVQGGAYGYTF
>TRBJ1-6|.|TRBV9
CASSVGELANSPLHF
>TRBJ1-2|.|TRBV19
CASSISLNRGANREGYTF
>TRBJ2-3|TRBD2|TRBV2
CASLLAGGTDTQYF
>TRBJ2-1|.|TRBV11-3
CASSLDTGSYNEQFF
>TRBJ2-5|.|TRBV6-1
CASSEAGRPGRETQYF
>TRBJ2-1|TRBD2|TRBV18
CASSPGLAGNEQFF
>TRBJ2-5|.|TRBV5-1
CASSLEGAAIQETQYF
>TRBJ1-5|.|TRBV2
CASRGGGVHNQPQHF
>TRBJ1-5|.|TRBV6-1
CASNLQGRGQPQHF
>TRBJ2-7|TRBD1|TRBV25-1
CASSDGTGTSYEQYF
>TRBJ2-7|TRBD1|TRBV28
CASRYSGTGLSYEQYF
>TRBJ2-5|.|TRBV10-3
CAISEPGSTVPQETQYF
>TRBJ2-3|.|TRBV5-6
CASSRPWDKTSTDTQYF
>TRBJ1-5|TRBD1|TRBV10-2
CASSGQGLQPQHF
>TRBJ2-1|TRBD2|TRBV9
CASSPLGSGRTYEQFF
>TRBJ2-1|TRBD1|TRBV6-1
CASSGDRGPYNEQFF
>TRBJ1-6|.|TRBV2
CASSESAGANNSPLHF
>TRBJ2-1|TRBD1|TRBV14
CASSHRDRSYNEQFF
>TRBJ2-1|.|TRBV28
CASSLGGDGPNEQFF
>TRBJ1-1|.|TRBV29-1
CSVEGGRANAEAFF
>TRBJ1-2|.|TRBV5-5
CASSLEAGPYGYTF
>TRBJ2-1|.|TRBV7-9
CASSQEVNEQFF
>TRBJ1-1|TRBD1|TRBV7-9
CASSITGGRSTEAFF
>TRBJ2-2|TRBD2|TRBV5-1
CASSQGLLTPGELFF
>TRBJ2-1|.|TRBV6-5
CASSFTTGADEQFF
>TRBJ2-7|.|TRBV28
CASSSPGLDYEQYF
>TRBJ2-7|TRBD2|TRBV6-8
CASKGRLAGESYEQYF
>TRBJ2-7|.|TRBV6-5
CASSYSSFSYEQYF
>TRBJ2-3|.|TRBV27
CATNRQGSDTQYF
>TRBJ2-1|TRBD2|TRBV27
CASSLRPPLAGAAYEQFF
>TRBJ2-5|.|TRBV11-2
CASSLEGRAVTQYF
>TRBJ1-2|.|TRBV29-1
CSATTGIGGGYTF
>TRBJ2-3|TRBD2|TRBV5-1
CASSFVVAGGPGDTQYF